This T cell receptor (beta chain) was identified in a study of PD-1 blockade in classical Hodgkin lymphoma. Overall study findings and caveats: Repertoire difference causes, possibly disease activity or prior therapy, remain undefined. Newly diagnosed patients had diversity similar to the baseline diversity of complete responders.

The time point denotes: cycle 4 day 1 (C4D1), after less than 7 weeks of nivolumab. No patient escaped relapse after autologous stem cell transplantation, and brentuximab vedotin exposure varied. This table comes from immunoSEQ multiplex PCR, and its TCRdb copy is limited to in-frame clones, with some not included. The sample holds around 50,000 clones, under 80% seen once. With respect to this clone: What it recognizes is unknown.

V lost 5 bases to trimming and J lost 7 bases, with 14 bases between them. This CDR3 spans 12 amino acids. Germline CDR1 is SQVTM and CDR2 is ANQGSEA. The J gene is TRBJ1-2, the V gene TRBV29-1; tentatively, D is TRBD1 (5 bases). The sequence derives from a human donor with classical Hodgkin lymphoma. The specimen comprised peripheral blood mononuclear cells (PBMCs), sampled before the fourth cycle of nivolumab. Written as DNA, the CDR3 is TGCAGCGTTTCTCGGGGGATGGGTGGCTACACCTTC. It codes for CSVSRGMGGYTF.